Below, 22 T cell receptor beta chains from the same sample are listed, as sequenced in a study of vaccination effects on CD4 cells after COVID-19. This table comes from immunoSEQ multiplex PCR, and its TCRdb copy is limited to in-frame clones, with some not included. The sample holds about 36,000 clones, about 78% seen once. These receptors are not linked to any known antigen. Using viral peptide pools, the ViraFEST assay grew out antigen-specific CD4+ T cells prior to sequencing. Culturing for about ten days preceded CD4+ T cell isolation. Confirmation by PCR established that the person had SARS-CoV-2 infection between March and December 2020. The source was CD4+ T cells from PBMCs cultured with HCoV-NL63 spike peptides, collected before COVID-19 vaccination. The receptors stem from a human donor who had a prior SARS-CoV-2 infection.

V and J are TRBV19 and TRBJ1-1, with D possibly being TRBD1 (5 bases). The CDR3 extends over 13 amino acids. The V gene's germline CDR1 is LNHDA and CDR2 SQIVND (reference sequence). V lost 5 bases to trimming and J lost 3 bases, with 10 bases between them. In DNA, the CDR3 is TGTGCCAGTAGTCAAAGACAGCACACTGAAGCTTTCTTT. Its translation: CASSQRQHTEAFF.

In DNA form, the CDR3 reads TGTGCCAGCAGCTTCGTCGGGGAGACCCAGTACTTC. Protein sequence: CASSFVGETQYF. The chain employs TRBV11-3 and TRBJ2-5; D unclear. Looked up from germline, CDR1 is SGHNT and CDR2 is YENEEA. V was shortened by 3 bases and J by 5 bases, with 7 bases between the two germline ends. CDR3 length: 12 residues.

In its sample, this clone was seen a few times. The rearrangement uses TRBV12-5 and TRBJ2-1; 8 bases align to TRBD1. The CDR3 consists of 20 residues. Trimming took 4 bases from V and 0 from J; bases not matched to a gene: 17. Germline CDR1 reads LGHNT; CDR2 reads FRNRAP. CDR3 coding DNA: TGTGCTAGTGGTTCGAGCTCTAAGAGACAGGGGACAAGCTCCTACAATGAGCAGTTCTTC. It translates to CASGSSSKRQGTSSYNEQFF.

This clone occurred a few times. V gene TRBV7-9 combines with J gene TRBJ1-3; TRBD1 is a possible D gene (6 bases). The length of the CDR3 is 14 residues. Germline assignment: CDR1 SEHNR and CDR2 FQNEAQ (reference sequence). Between the trimmed V and J ends, which lost 7 bases and 1 base, there was a span of 11 bases. This CDR3 is CASTPDRSGNTIYF. As DNA, the CDR3 is TGTGCCAGCACCCCGGACAGATCTGGAAACACCATATATTTT. The whole variable domain, filled in from reference TRBV7-9 and TRBJ1-3, reads DTGVSQNPRHKITKRGQNVTFRCDPISEHNRLYWYRQTLGQGPEFLTYFQNEAQLEKSRLLSDRFSAERPKGSFSTLEIQRTEQGDSAMYLCASTPDRSGNTIYFGEGSWLTVV.

The J gene is TRBJ2-5, the V gene TRBV2; weak D call: TRBD2 (6 bases). Trimming left V 6 bases short and J 2 bases short, with 16 bases between. Germline CDR1 and CDR2: SNHLY and FYNNEI. CDR3 size: 15 residues. The CDR3 is CASRQSEGSQETQYF. CDR3 DNA sequence: TGTGCCAGCAGGCAATCGGAGGGTAGTCAAGAGACCCAGTACTTC.

The chain is built from TRBV7-3 and TRBJ2-1, with 8 nucleotides matching TRBD2. This CDR3 region has 16 residues. V dropped 4 bases and J dropped 7; count of bases not matched to a gene: 12. The germline CDR1 and CDR2 sequences are SGHTA and FQGTGA. CDR3 in DNA: TGTGCCAGCAGCTCCTCTACCGGGACTAGTAGGAATGAGCAGTTCTTC. This translates into CASSSSTGTSRNEQFF. Combining the CDR3 with reference TRBV7-3 and TRBJ2-1 gives the whole variable domain GAGVSQTPSNKVTEKGKYVELRCDPISGHTALYWYRQSLGQGPEFLIYFQGTGAADDSGLPNDRFFAVRPEGSVSTLKIQRTERGDSAVYLCASSSSTGTSRNEQFFGPGTRLTVL.

The genes are TRBV7-9 and TRBJ2-1; 9 bases are shared with TRBD2. The CDR3 is 18 residues long. Germline loops: CDR1 SEHNR, CDR2 FQNEAQ (reference sequence). With V trimmed by 3 bases and J by 7 bases, 16 bases remained unmatched. CDR3 protein: CASSFPFRVAGVVNEQFF. Here the CDR3 DNA reads TGTGCCAGCAGCTTCCCCTTTCGGGTAGCGGGGGTTGTTAATGAGCAGTTCTTC.

This clone was recorded once. The genes are TRBV4-3 and TRBJ2-7; D might be TRBD1 or TRBD2, each matching 6 bases. V was pared by 1 base and J by 4 bases, with 17 bases between. The CDR3 consists of 16 residues. Germline V gene lookup returns CDR1 LGHNA and CDR2 YSLEER. The CDR3 is CASSQGGALTTYEQYF. The CDR3 DNA follows: TGCGCCAGCAGCCAAGGGGGGGCCCTTACAACTTACGAGCAGTACTTC.

This clone was counted only a few times. This chain joins TRBV5-3 and TRBJ2-7; 9 bases map to TRBD1. TRBV5-3 is sorted into the ORF group, with uncertain function. After removal of 8 bases from V and 0 bases from J, the junction contained 3 bases not matched to a gene. The CDR3 length is 13 residues. The CDR3 region has the DNA TGTGCCAGGGGGGGACAGGGCTCCTACGAGCAGTACTTC. Translating it yields CARGGQGSYEQYF.

The chain recombines TRBV11-3 with TRBJ2-3, with D possibly matching TRBD2 (5 bases). The CDR3 is 12 residues long. Deletions cut 3 bases from V and 5 bases from J, with 6 bases between. The germline V gene has CDR1 SGHNT and CDR2 YENEEA. CDR3 bases: TGTGCCAGCAGCTTGGCGGGAGATACGCAGTATTTT. The encoded protein is CASSLAGDTQYF.

The chain is built from TRBV4-3 and TRBJ1-4; D is unclear. This CDR3 spans 16 amino acids. Germline values: CDR1 LGHNA, CDR2 YSLEER. V lost 0 bases and J 8 bases, leaving 16 bases between the germline ends. The DNA for the CDR3 is TGCGCCAGCAGCCAAGATCCGCCCGGCTTGAGGGAAAAACTGTTTTTT. Protein sequence: CASSQDPPGLREKLFF.

The chain carries TRBV11-3 and TRBJ2-7; TRBD1 is a possible D gene (6 bases). Trimming shortened V by 5 bases and J by 4 bases, and 18 bases separated the two germline ends. The CDR3 has 15 amino acids. Germline assignment: CDR1 SGHNT and CDR2 YENEEA. CDR3 coding DNA: TGTGCCAGCAGCAAGTATGGCCAGGGGATTTACGAGCAGTACTTC. It codes for CASSKYGQGIYEQYF.

The rearrangement joins TRBV12-3 or TRBV12-4 to TRBJ2-7; D tentatively fits TRBD1 or TRBD2 (5 bases each). The CDR3 has 13 residues. V dropped 6 bases and J dropped 3 bases, with 12 bases sitting between them. The CDR3 region is CASSGDGHYEQYF. The CDR3 bases are TGTGCCAGCAGCGGGGACGGACACTACGAGCAGTACTTC.

The chain recombines TRBV2 with TRBJ1-6; no clear D. CDR3 length equals 14 residues. The germline CDR1 and CDR2 sequences are SNHLY and FYNNEI. V gave up 2 bases and J gave up 0 bases, with 2 bases separating them. CDR3 sequence reads: CASSESSYNSPLHF. In nucleotides, the CDR3 is TGTGCCAGCAGTGAATCCTCCTATAATTCACCCCTCCACTTT.

V and J are TRBV27 and TRBJ2-3, with 11 bases identical to TRBD2. V gave up 6 bases and J gave up 1 base; unmatched junction bases: 15. The germline gives CDR1 MNHEY, CDR2 SMNVEV (reference sequence). This CDR3 is built from 19 residues. CDR3 nucleotide sequence: TGTGCCAGCAGGCGGCTAGCGGGAGGACCCGGGGGGGGCACAGATACGCAGTATTTT. Protein product: CASRRLAGGPGGGTDTQYF.

The chain combines TRBV5-6 with TRBJ1-6; tentative D call: TRBD1 (5 bases). The germline V and J ends were trimmed by 5 bases and 12 bases, with 18 bases remaining between them. CDR1 and CDR2 (germline): SGHDT, YYEEEE. CDR3 length: 14 amino acids. The CDR3 nucleotides read TGTGCCAGCAGATTCCGGGGCACCCATTTACCCCTCCACTTT. Its protein product is CASRFRGTHLPLHF.

The chain joins TRBV3-1 (or the pseudogene TRBV3-2) to TRBJ2-1; 8 nucleotides match TRBD2. There are 15 residues in the CDR3. V gave up 6 bases and J gave up 2 bases; unmatched junction bases: 6. Germline-derived CDR1 and CDR2 are LGHDT and YNNKEL (reference sequence). CDR3: CASRPGLGTYNEQFF. The CDR3 nucleotides are TGTGCCAGCAGGCCGGGACTAGGGACCTACAATGAGCAGTTCTTC.

This chain connects TRBV6-5 to TRBJ1-6, with 8 bases that match TRBD1. The V segment lost 5 bases and the J segment 8 bases; nucleotides outside the gene matches: 5. The CDR3 totals 14 residues. The germline V gene has CDR1 MNHEY and CDR2 SVGAGI. CDR3 sequence reads: CASSRDRSDSPLHF. Written as DNA, the CDR3 is TGTGCCAGCAGTCGGGACAGGTCGGATTCACCCCTCCACTTT.

This clone appeared a single time. The rearrangement uses TRBV5-1 and TRBJ2-1, with 10 positions matching TRBD1. Trimming removed 5 bases from V and 6 bases from J; junction bases left unmatched: 8. CDR3 length: 15 amino acids. Germline V gene data show CDR1 as SGHRS and CDR2 as YFSETQ. The CDR3 DNA reads TGCGCCAGCAGTTTTGGGACAGGGGTTGGCAATGAGCAGTTCTTC. It yields the protein CASSFGTGVGNEQFF.

This chain connects TRBV30 to TRBJ2-5, with D possibly matching TRBD1 (6 bases). From germline, CDR1 is GTSNPN and CDR2 SVGIG (reference sequence). The V and J ends lost 3 bases and 1 base respectively, with 12 bases between them. The CDR3 consists of 14 residues. CDR3 protein: CAWRKTGIQETQYF. CDR3 sequence (DNA): TGTGCCTGGAGGAAAACAGGGATCCAAGAGACCCAGTACTTC.

The chain carries TRBV29-1 and TRBJ2-1, with TRBD2 matching 15 bases. CDR3 length: 15 residues. CDR1 SQVTM and CDR2 ANQGSEA come from the germline V gene. Germline trimming cut 6 bases from V and 9 bases from J; bases unmatched to any gene: 9. CDR3 protein: CSVRTSGGAEGEQFF. CDR3 nucleotides: TGCAGCGTACGGACTAGCGGGGGGGCGGAGGGTGAGCAGTTCTTC.

This chain links TRBV14 with TRBJ1-2, with D possibly TRBD1 on 6 matching bases. This CDR3 has 17 amino acids. Germline CDR1 reads SGHDN; CDR2 reads FVKESK. V gave up 1 base and J gave up 8 bases, with 23 bases separating them. Here the CDR3 DNA reads TGTGCCAGCAGCCAAGTTGTTCCAACAGGGTATGCGGGGGGCTACACCTTC. Translated, it gives CASSQVVPTGYAGGYTF.